One sample yielded the 27 T cell receptor beta chains listed below, sequenced in a study of blood T cells in healthy people across ages. Primers used in a second PCR of roughly 6 to 12 cycles were a sample-barcoded 5' primer and a J-beta primer mix. TCRdb fed the 5' RACE reads into MiXCR, producing one record per CDR3 protein. The sample records 1.5 million to 2 million distinct CDR3 sequences, roughly a third being singletons. The sequenced material came from blood. Receptors originate from a woman aged 25 to 39 in good health.

This clonotype has a handful of counts. The CDR3: CASSEAVLAGGSNEQFF. As DNA, the CDR3 is TGTGCCAGCAGTGAAGCTGTTCTAGCGGGAGGGAGTAATGAGCAGTTCTTC. The rearrangement uses TRBV6-1 and TRBJ2-1; 12 nucleotides match TRBD2. Germline V gives CDR1 MNHNS, CDR2 SASEGT. The CDR3 has 17 residues. Unmatched junction bases numbered 7, after V lost 0 bases and J lost 7 bases.

This clonotype came up a few times. The rearrangement links TRBV15 to TRBJ1-1; D perhaps matches TRBD1 (6 bases). This CDR3 has 14 residues. CDR1 LNHNV and CDR2 YYDKDF come from the germline V gene (reference sequence). Trimming took off 4 bases at V and 1 base at J, with 10 bases between the two ends. The chain's CDR3 is CATSIEQGNTEAFF. DNA of the CDR3: TGTGCCACCAGCATTGAACAGGGGAACACTGAAGCTTTCTTT.

A single count supports this clonotype. An end of the junction does not agree with germline; a read error may underlie this. The J gene is TRBJ2-2, the V gene TRBV4-2, with D hard to call. The CDR3 has 13 residues. The germline CDR1 and CDR2 sequences are LGHNA and YNFKEQ. The CDR3 protein is CAGSQGYTGELFF. In nucleotides, the CDR3 is TGTGCCGGCAGCCAAGGGTACACCGGGGAGCTGTTTTTT.

The table lists this clonotype with a few counts. This sequence joins TRBV10-3 and TRBJ1-1; no reliable D call. CDR1 is ENHRY and CDR2 is SYGVKD in the germline V gene. CDR3 length: 15 amino acids. Trimming took 2 bases from V and 3 from J, leaving 13 bases between them. The CDR3 DNA is TGTGCCATCAGTGAGCCCCGGGTGGGGTACACTGAAGCTTTCTTT. This encodes CAISEPRVGYTEAFF.

The V gene is TRBV18, the J gene TRBJ2-3; 7 nucleotides line up with TRBD1. The junction had 8 bases not matched to a gene; V was cut back by 4 bases and J by 4 bases. Germline CDR1 KGHSH, CDR2 LQKENI. This CDR3 spans 15 amino acids. The CDR3 loop is CASSQRTGQADTQYF. The CDR3 nucleotides read TGTGCCAGCTCACAGAGGACAGGACAAGCAGATACGCAGTATTTT. The full variable domain, in which reference TRBV18 and TRBJ2-3 provide the parts outside the CDR3, is NAGVMQNPRHLVRRRGQEARLRCSPMKGHSHVYWYRQLPEEGLKFMVYLQKENIIDESGMPKERFSAEFPKEGPSILRIQQVVRGDSAAYFCASSQRTGQADTQYFGPGTRLTVL.

The rearrangement uses TRBV6-2 or TRBV6-3 and TRBJ1-6; TRBD1 matches at 8 bases. The V gene's germline CDR1 is MNHEY and CDR2 SVGEGT. J lost 5 bases, V lost 5 bases, and 8 bases had no gene match. The CDR3 runs 16 residues. The CDR3 loop is CASSASGGQDNSPLHF. The CDR3 DNA is TGTGCCAGCAGTGCCTCCGGGGGACAGGATAATTCACCCCTCCACTTT.

The rearrangement joins TRBV7-3 to TRBJ2-5, with 7 bases fitting TRBD2. The CDR3 has 15 amino acids. Germline loops: CDR1 SGHTA, CDR2 FQGTGA. V was clipped by 2 bases and J by 3 bases; unmatched bases: 6. CDR3 loop: CASSLAGEREETQYF. The CDR3 nucleotides read TGTGCCAGCAGCTTAGCGGGGGAGCGGGAAGAGACCCAGTACTTC.

The chain couples TRBV5-5 to TRBJ2-2; no definite D call. This CDR3 contains 15 residues. V gave up 5 bases and J gave up 0 bases, with 11 bases separating them. Per germline, CDR1 SGHKS and CDR2 YYEKEE (reference sequence). The CDR3 DNA follows: TGTGCCAGCAGAGCGCAGAGCGCGAACACCGGGGAGCTGTTTTTT. Encoded protein: CASRAQSANTGELFF. Full variable domain (missing parts from reference TRBV5-5 and TRBJ2-2): DAGVTQSPTHLIKTRGQQVTLRCSPISGHKSVSWYQQVLGQGPQFIFQYYEKEERGRGNFPDRFSARQFPNYSSELNVNALLLGDSALYLCASRAQSANTGELFFGEGSRLTVL.

This chain links TRBV28 with TRBJ2-1, with a weak D call TRBD2 (5 bases). CDR1 is MDHEN and CDR2 is SYDVKM in the germline V gene. Trimming stripped 6 bases from V and 2 bases from J, with 17 bases between. CDR3 size: 16 residues. The CDR3 is CASSLSEGAAYNEQFF. The CDR3 DNA reads as TGTGCCAGCAGCCTTAGTGAGGGAGCGGCCTACAATGAGCAGTTCTTC. Full variable domain (rest looked up from reference TRBV28 and TRBJ2-1): DVKVTQSSRYLVKRTGEKVFLECVQDMDHENMFWYRQDPGLGLRLIYFSYDVKMKEKGDIPEGYSVSREKKERFSLILESASTNQTSMYLCASSLSEGAAYNEQFFGPGTRLTVL.

In nucleotides, the CDR3 is TGTGCCAGCAGCGTAACAGGGAATAATTCACCCCTCCACTTT. It yields the protein CASSVTGNNSPLHF. The chain links TRBV2 to TRBJ1-6; D might be TRBD1 (6 bases). CDR1 is SNHLY, CDR2 FYNNEI, per germline. The CDR3 extends over 14 amino acids. Trimming removed 6 bases at V and 5 bases at J, with 11 bases between.

The chain joins TRBV30 to TRBJ2-2, with 10 bases that match TRBD2. The length of the CDR3 is 19 residues. The junction had 14 bases not matched to a gene; V was cut back by 3 bases and J by 1 base. The germline gives CDR1 GTSNPN, CDR2 SVGIG (reference sequence). DNA of the CDR3: TGTGCCTGGAGCAGATTTTGGGCTAGCGGGGGACAGAACACCGGGGAGCTGTTTTTT. This encodes CAWSRFWASGGQNTGELFF.

The J gene is TRBJ1-5, the V gene TRBV4-1; D gene unclear. The germline CDR1 and CDR2 sequences are MGHRA and YSYEKL. The length of the CDR3 is 15 residues. With 1 base removed from V and 6 bases from J, the gap between germline ends came to 13 bases. This CDR3 is CASSQGVGGFQPQHF. The CDR3 DNA is TGCGCCAGCAGCCAAGGGGTCGGCGGGTTTCAGCCCCAGCATTTT.

This clonotype was detected many times. The CDR3 nucleotides are TGTGCCAGCAGCCCCAGGGGGACTGGGGCCAACGTCCTGACTTTC. Translating gives CASSPRGTGANVLTF. The chain recombines TRBV13 with TRBJ2-6, with TRBD1 matching 7 bases. CDR3 length: 15 residues. J gave up 2 bases and V 5 bases, and 3 bases lay outside the gene matches. Germline lookup yields CDR1 PRHDT and CDR2 FYEKMQ (reference sequence).

This clonotype was detected only a few times. J is TRBJ2-3 and V is TRBV20-1, with D perhaps TRBD1 (5 bases). CDR3 length equals 16 residues. Germline V gene lookup returns CDR1 DFQATT and CDR2 SNEGSKA (reference sequence). Trimming stripped 1 base from V and 1 base from J, with 15 bases between. The CDR3 reads CSARVVAEGGTDTQYF. The CDR3, as DNA: TGCAGTGCTAGAGTTGTCGCAGAAGGGGGCACAGATACGCAGTATTTT.

Of note for this clonotype: One base away lies a much larger clone, so this may be a sequencing read error. This chain connects TRBV11-2 to TRBJ2-1; D is possibly TRBD2 (6 bases). V was clipped by 4 bases and J by 6 bases, with 19 bases between them. The germline V gene has CDR1 SGHAT and CDR2 FQNNGV. The CDR3 spans 16 residues. CDR3 region: CASSSLLEGGGNEQFF. DNA for the CDR3: TGTGCCAGCAGCTCCCTATTGGAGGGAGGTGGCAATGAGCAGTTCTTC.

This clonotype appeared a single time. The chain couples TRBV6-1 to TRBJ1-5; tentatively, D is TRBD1 (5 bases). The ends were cut back, 4 bases at V and 1 base at J, with 8 bases in the middle. Germline assignment: CDR1 MNHNS and CDR2 SASEGT. The CDR3 is 14 amino acids. The CDR3 DNA follows: TGTGCCAGCAGTGCACAGGCGAGCAATCAGCCCCAGCATTTT. This gives the protein CASSAQASNQPQHF.

The rearrangement uses TRBV5-1 and TRBJ2-7; D not certain. The CDR3 covers 13 residues. Per the germline V gene, CDR1 is SGHRS and CDR2 is YFSETQ. V lost 4 bases to trimming and J lost 3 bases, with 11 bases between them. CDR3 loop: CASSIDGYYEQYF. In DNA form, the CDR3 reads TGCGCCAGCAGCATAGACGGATACTACGAGCAGTACTTC.

As regards this clonotype: An end of the junction does not agree with germline; a read error may underlie this. V and J are TRBV6-6 and TRBJ2-4; D is perhaps TRBD1 or TRBD2 (6 bases each). From germline, CDR1 is MNHNY and CDR2 SVGAGI (reference sequence). This CDR3 has 16 residues. CDR3 sequence: CASSLNRELAKNVQYF. CDR3 in DNA: TGTGCCAGCAGTTTAAACAGGGAACTAGCCAAAAACGTTCAATACTTC.

This clonotype was seen ten or more times. V and J are TRBV7-9 and TRBJ2-1; TRBD2 matches 8 bases. The CDR3 runs 15 residues. The germline V gene has CDR1 SEHNR and CDR2 FQNEAQ (reference sequence). The V segment lost 3 bases and the J segment 2 bases; nucleotides outside the gene matches: 3. The CDR3 DNA reads as TGTGCCAGCAGCTTCAGCGGGGGTACCTACAATGAGCAGTTCTTC. It is translated as CASSFSGGTYNEQFF.

The rearrangement joins TRBV30 to TRBJ1-4; a possible D gene is TRBD1 (6 bases). V shed 1 base and J shed 6 bases, with 9 bases lying between them. This CDR3 is built from 13 residues. CDR1 and CDR2 from the germline V gene are GTSNPN and SVGIG (reference sequence). The CDR3 sequence is CAWSGGGDEKLFF. The CDR3 coding sequence is TGTGCCTGGAGTGGAGGGGGGGATGAAAAACTGTTTTTT.

The rearrangement joins TRBV18 to TRBJ2-5; no clear D gene. Per the germline V gene, CDR1 is KGHSH and CDR2 is LQKENI. This CDR3 comprises 13 residues. Trimming took 3 bases from V and 1 from J, leaving 6 bases between them. CDR3 nucleotides: TGTGCCAGCTCACCCCCTTTCCAAGAGACCCAGTACTTC. Its translation is CASSPPFQETQYF.

This clonotype was picked up a small number of times. The chain uses TRBV29-1 and TRBJ2-4; TRBD2 agrees at 13 bases. The CDR3 sequence is 14 residues long. From germline, CDR1 is SQVTM and CDR2 ANQGSEA. Trimming cost V 7 bases and J 4 bases; bases outside gene matches: 4. Here the CDR3 reads CSAKGLAGKNIQYF. CDR3 nucleotides: TGCAGCGCTAAGGGACTAGCGGGAAAAAACATTCAGTACTTC.

A note on this clonotype: One end of the junction does not line up with germline, which may come from a read error. This chain connects TRBV20-1 to TRBJ2-3, with D maybe TRBD2 (6 bases). Germline CDR1 and CDR2: DFQATT and SNEGSKA (reference sequence). CDR3 length equals 15 residues. This CDR3 is CSARDNREAGDTQYF. The CDR3 DNA is TGCAGTGCTAGAGATAATAGGGAGGCAGGAGATACGCAATATTTT.

With respect to this clonotype: An end of the junction does not agree with germline; a read error may underlie this. The chain couples TRBV27 to TRBJ2-1; 7 bases map to TRBD2. Germline loops: CDR1 MNHEY, CDR2 SMNVEV (reference sequence). This CDR3 contains 14 residues. CDR3 loop: CAGSLEGRGNEQFF. CDR3 DNA sequence: TGTGCCGGCAGTTTAGAAGGGAGGGGAAATGAGCAGTTCTTC.

This clonotype was detected only a few times. The chain carries TRBV20-1 and TRBJ2-7; 8 bases are a match to TRBD1. Germline V gene sequence: CDR1 DFQATT, CDR2 SNEGSKA (reference sequence). With V trimmed by 4 bases and J by 6 bases, 14 bases remained unmatched. The length of the CDR3 is 15 residues. CDR3 in amino acids: CSATQGWTGFTEQYF. As DNA, the CDR3 is TGCAGTGCTACCCAAGGCTGGACAGGGTTCACCGAGCAGTACTTC.

This clonotype was seen only once. The chain has TRBV27 and TRBJ2-3; D possibly matches TRBD1 or TRBD2 (5 bases each). CDR1 and CDR2 (germline): MNHEY, SMNVEV (reference sequence). V lost 3 bases and J 6 bases, leaving 13 bases between the germline ends. This CDR3 is 14 amino acids long. The CDR3 region is CASSFSPRGDTQYF. The CDR3 DNA reads as TGTGCCAGCAGTTTCTCTCCACGGGGCGATACGCAGTATTTT.

The chain carries TRBV9 and TRBJ1-4; D gene ambiguous. From germline, CDR1 is SGDLS and CDR2 YYNGEE. V shed 4 bases and J shed 0 bases, with 7 bases lying between them. This CDR3 has 14 residues. CDR3 nucleotides: TGTGCCAGCAGCCCCAGGTCAACTAATGAAAAACTGTTTTTT. Translation: CASSPRSTNEKLFF.